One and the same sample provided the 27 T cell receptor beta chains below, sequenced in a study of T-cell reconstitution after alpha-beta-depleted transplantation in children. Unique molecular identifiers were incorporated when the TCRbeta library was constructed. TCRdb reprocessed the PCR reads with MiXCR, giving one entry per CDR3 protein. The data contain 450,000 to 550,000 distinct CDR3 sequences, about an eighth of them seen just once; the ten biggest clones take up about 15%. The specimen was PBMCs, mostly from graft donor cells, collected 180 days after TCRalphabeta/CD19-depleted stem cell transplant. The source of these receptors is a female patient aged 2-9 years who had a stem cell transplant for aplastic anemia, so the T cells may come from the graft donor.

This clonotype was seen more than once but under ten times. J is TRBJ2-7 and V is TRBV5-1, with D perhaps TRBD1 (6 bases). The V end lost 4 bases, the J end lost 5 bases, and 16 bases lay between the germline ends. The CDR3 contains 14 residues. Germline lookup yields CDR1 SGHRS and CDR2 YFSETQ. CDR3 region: CASSVNTGWNEQYF. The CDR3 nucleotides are TGCGCCAGCAGCGTAAACACAGGGTGGAACGAGCAGTACTTC.

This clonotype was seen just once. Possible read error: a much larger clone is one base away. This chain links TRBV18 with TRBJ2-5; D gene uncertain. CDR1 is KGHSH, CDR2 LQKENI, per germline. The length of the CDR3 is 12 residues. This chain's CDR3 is CASSPPSETKYF. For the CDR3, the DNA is TGTGCCAGCTCACCACCGTCGGAGACCAAGTACTTC.

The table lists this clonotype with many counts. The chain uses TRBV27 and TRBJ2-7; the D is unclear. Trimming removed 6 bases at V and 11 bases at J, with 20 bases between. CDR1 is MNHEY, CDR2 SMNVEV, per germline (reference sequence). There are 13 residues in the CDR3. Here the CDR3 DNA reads TGTGCCAGCAGACCTCGAACCCACTTGATGGAGTACGTC. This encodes CASRPRTHLMEYV.

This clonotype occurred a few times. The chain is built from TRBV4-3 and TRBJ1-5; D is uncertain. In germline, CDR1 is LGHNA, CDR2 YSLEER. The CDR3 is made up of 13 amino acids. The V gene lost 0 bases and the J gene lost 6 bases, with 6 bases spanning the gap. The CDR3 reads CASSQDWAQPQHF. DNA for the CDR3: TGCGCCAGCAGCCAAGATTGGGCTCAGCCCCAGCATTTT.

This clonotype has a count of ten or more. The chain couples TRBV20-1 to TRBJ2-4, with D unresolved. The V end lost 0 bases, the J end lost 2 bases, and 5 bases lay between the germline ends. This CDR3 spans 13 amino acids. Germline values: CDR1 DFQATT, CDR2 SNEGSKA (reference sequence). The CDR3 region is CSAREGPKNIQYF. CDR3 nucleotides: TGCAGTGCTAGAGAGGGCCCCAAAAACATTCAGTACTTC.

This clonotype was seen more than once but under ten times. CDR3 residues: CSVTGAAKNIQYF. The CDR3 nucleotides are TGCAGCGTTACCGGGGCAGCCAAAAACATTCAGTACTTC. The J gene is TRBJ2-4, the V gene TRBV29-1; D tentatively reads TRBD1 or TRBD2 (5 bases each). The V gene lost 5 bases and the J gene lost 0 bases, with 8 bases spanning the gap. Germline CDR1 SQVTM, CDR2 ANQGSEA. There are 13 residues in the CDR3.

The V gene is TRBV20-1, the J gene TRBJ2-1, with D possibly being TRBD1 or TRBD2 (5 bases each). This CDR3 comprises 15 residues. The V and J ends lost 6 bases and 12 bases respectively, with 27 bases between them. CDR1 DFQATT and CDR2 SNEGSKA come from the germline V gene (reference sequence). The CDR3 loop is CSAYPGPERIIGQFF. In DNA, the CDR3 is TGCAGTGCGTACCCGGGACCAGAACGGATCATTGGGCAGTTCTTC.

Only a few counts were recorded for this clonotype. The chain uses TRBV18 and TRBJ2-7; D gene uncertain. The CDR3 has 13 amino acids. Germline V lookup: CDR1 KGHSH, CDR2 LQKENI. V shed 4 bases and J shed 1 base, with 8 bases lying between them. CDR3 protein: CASSRTPSYEQYV. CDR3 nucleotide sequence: TGTGCCAGCTCACGTACACCTTCCTACGAGCAGTACGTC.

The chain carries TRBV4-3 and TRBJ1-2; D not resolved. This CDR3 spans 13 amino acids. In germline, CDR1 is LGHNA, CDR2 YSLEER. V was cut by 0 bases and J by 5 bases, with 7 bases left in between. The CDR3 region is CASSQEFLYGYTF. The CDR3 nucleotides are TGCGCCAGCAGCCAAGAATTCCTTTATGGCTACACCTTC.

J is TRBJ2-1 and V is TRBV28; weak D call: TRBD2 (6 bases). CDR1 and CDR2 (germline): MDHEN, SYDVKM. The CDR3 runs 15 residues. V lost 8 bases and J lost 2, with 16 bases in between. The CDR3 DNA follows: TGTGCCAGCGGCCCCTTAGCGGCACCCTACAATGAGCAGTTCTTC. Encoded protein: CASGPLAAPYNEQFF.

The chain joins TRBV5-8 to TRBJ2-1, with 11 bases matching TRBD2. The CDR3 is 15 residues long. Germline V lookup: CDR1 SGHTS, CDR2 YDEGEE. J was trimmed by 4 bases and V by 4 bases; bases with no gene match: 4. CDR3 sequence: CASSLWTSGYNEQFF. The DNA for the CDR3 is TGTGCCAGCAGCCTTTGGACTAGCGGGTACAATGAGCAGTTCTTC.

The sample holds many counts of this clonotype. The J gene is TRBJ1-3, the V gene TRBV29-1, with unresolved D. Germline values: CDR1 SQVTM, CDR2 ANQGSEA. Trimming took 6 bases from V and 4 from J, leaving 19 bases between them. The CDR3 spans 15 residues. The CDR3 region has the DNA TGCAGCGTCGCTCCTAGTGGAGGATCGGGAAACACCATATATTTT. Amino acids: CSVAPSGGSGNTIYF.

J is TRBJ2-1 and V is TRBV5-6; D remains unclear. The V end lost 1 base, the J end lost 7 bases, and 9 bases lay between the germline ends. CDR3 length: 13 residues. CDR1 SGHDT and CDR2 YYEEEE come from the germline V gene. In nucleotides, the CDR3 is TGTGCCAGCAGCTTGCTTCGTTGGAATGAGCAGTTCTTC. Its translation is CASSLLRWNEQFF.

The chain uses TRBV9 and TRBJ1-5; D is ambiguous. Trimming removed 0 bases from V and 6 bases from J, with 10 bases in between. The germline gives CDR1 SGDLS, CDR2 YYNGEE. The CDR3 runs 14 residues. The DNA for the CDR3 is TGTGCCAGCAGCGTAGGCAAATATGGTCAGCCCCAGCATTTT. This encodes CASSVGKYGQPQHF.

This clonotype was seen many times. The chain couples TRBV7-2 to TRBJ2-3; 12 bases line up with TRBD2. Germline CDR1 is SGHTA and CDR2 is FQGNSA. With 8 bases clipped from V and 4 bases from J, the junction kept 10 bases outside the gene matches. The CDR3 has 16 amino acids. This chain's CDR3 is CASGKGLAGPSDTQYF. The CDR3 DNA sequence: TGTGCCAGCGGGAAGGGACTAGCGGGCCCATCAGATACGCAGTATTTT. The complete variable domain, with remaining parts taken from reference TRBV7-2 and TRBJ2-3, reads GAGVSQSPSNKVTEKGKDVELRCDPISGHTALYWYRQSLGQGLEFLIYFQGNSAPDKSGLPSDRFSAERTGGSVSTLTIQRTQQEDSAVYLCASGKGLAGPSDTQYFGPGTRLTVL.

In nucleotides, the CDR3 is TGTGCCAGCAGCAGTAGCGGGAGTGGTCTTTCGACCGGGGAGCTGTTTTTT. It codes for CASSSSGSGLSTGELFF. The chain recombines TRBV27 with TRBJ2-2; TRBD2 agrees at 9 bases. The J segment lost 5 bases and the V segment lost 6 bases, leaving 13 bases of the junction unmatched. CDR1 is MNHEY, CDR2 SMNVEV, per germline (reference sequence). The CDR3 is 17 amino acids.

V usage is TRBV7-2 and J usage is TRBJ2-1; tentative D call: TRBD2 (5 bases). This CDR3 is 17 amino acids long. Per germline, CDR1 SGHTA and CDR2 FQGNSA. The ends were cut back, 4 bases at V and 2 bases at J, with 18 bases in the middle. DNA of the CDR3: TGTGCCAGCAGCTCGCCATTGAGCGGCGCCCCCTACAATGAGCAGTTCTTC. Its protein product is CASSSPLSGAPYNEQFF.

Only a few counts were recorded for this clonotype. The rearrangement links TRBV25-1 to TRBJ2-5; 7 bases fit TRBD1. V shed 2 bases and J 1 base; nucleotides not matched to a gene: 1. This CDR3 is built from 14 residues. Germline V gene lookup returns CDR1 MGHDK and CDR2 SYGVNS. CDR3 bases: TGTGCCAGCAGTGAAACAGGGGCCCAAGAGACCCAGTACTTC. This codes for CASSETGAQETQYF. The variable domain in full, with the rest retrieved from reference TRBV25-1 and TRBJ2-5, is EADIYQTPRYLVIGTGKKITLECSQTMGHDKMYWYQQDPGMELHLIHYSYGVNSTEKGDLSSESTVSRIRTEHFPLTLESARPSHTSQYLCASSETGAQETQYFGPGTRLLVL.

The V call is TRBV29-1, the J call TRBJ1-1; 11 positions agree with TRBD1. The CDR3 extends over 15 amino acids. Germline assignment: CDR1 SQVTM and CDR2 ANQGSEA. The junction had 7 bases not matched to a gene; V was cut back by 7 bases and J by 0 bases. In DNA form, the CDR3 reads TGCAGCGGGACGGACAGGGGGCGAATGAACACTGAAGCTTTCTTT. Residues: CSGTDRGRMNTEAFF.

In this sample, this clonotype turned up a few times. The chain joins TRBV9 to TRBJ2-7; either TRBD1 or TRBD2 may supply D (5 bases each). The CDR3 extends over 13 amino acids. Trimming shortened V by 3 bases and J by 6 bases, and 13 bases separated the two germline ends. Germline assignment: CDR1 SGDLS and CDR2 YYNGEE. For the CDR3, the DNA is TGTGCCAGCAGCGGTGTGTTCGGGGCCGAGCAGTACTTC. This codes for CASSGVFGAEQYF.

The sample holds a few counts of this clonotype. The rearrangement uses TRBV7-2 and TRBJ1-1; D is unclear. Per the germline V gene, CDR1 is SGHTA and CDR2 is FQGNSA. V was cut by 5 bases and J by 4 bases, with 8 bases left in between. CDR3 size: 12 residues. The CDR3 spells CASSPSSTEAFF. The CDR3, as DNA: TGTGCCAGCAGCCCCAGCAGCACTGAAGCTTTCTTT.

In DNA, the CDR3 is TGCGCCAGCAGCCAAGGACTAGCGGGACTGTACGAGCAGTACTTC. It yields the protein CASSQGLAGLYEQYF. This rearrangement joins TRBV4-3 to TRBJ2-7; 11 bases are a match to TRBD2. Trimming at V came to 1 base and at J to 4 bases, leaving 3 bases not matched to a gene. The germline gives CDR1 LGHNA, CDR2 YSLEER. This CDR3 has 15 amino acids.

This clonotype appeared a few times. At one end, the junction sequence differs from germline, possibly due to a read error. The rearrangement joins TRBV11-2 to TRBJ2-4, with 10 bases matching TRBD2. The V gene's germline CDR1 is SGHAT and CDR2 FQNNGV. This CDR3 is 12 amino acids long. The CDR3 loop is CASSSRAGGVRF. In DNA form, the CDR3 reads TGTGCCAGCAGCTCCCGAGCGGGAGGGGTCAGGTTC.

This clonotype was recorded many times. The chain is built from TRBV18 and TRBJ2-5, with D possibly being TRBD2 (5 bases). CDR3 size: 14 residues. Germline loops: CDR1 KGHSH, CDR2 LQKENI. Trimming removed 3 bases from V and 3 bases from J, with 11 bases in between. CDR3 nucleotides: TGTGCCAGCTCACCGAAAGAGGGCGAAGAGACCCAGTACTTC. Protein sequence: CASSPKEGEETQYF.

CDR3 loop: CASSDFPTGGTDNEQFF. The CDR3 nucleotides read TGTGCCAGCAGTGATTTCCCGACAGGGGGCACCGACAATGAGCAGTTCTTC. The V call is TRBV6-1, the J call TRBJ2-1; 10 positions agree with TRBD1. J gave up 5 bases and V 3 bases, and 10 bases lay outside the gene matches. The CDR3 is 17 residues long. Germline loops: CDR1 MNHNS, CDR2 SASEGT.

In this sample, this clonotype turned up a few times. CDR3 sequence (DNA): TGTGCCAGCAGCTTAGAACTGATATCCTACAATGAGCAGTTCTTC. Encoded protein: CASSLELISYNEQFF. The V call is TRBV11-2, the J call TRBJ2-1; D is uncertain. Germline CDR1 and CDR2: SGHAT and FQNNGV. The germline V and J ends were trimmed by 0 bases and 1 base, with 7 bases remaining between them. CDR3 length equals 15 residues.

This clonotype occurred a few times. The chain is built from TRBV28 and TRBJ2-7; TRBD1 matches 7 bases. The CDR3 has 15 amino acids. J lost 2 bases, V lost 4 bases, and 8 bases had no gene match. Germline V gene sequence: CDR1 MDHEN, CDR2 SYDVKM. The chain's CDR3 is CASSSRQGNPYEQYV. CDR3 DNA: TGTGCCAGCAGTTCGAGACAGGGCAACCCCTACGAGCAGTACGTC.